These T cell receptor beta chains were read from a single sample in a study of Ad26.COV2.S vaccination and SARS-CoV-2 variants. Measured with immunoSEQ multiplex PCR; TCRdb has only the in-frame clones, and not every one. Of some 340,000 clones listed, about 82% are singletons. Here the sequenced sample was peripheral blood, taken in a trial of Ad26.COV2.S vaccine versus placebo. These TCRs come from a person aged 18 to 65 who received the Ad26.COV2.S COVID-19 vaccine or a placebo. The CDR3 runs from the conserved cysteine through the conserved F or W. Fields, in order: V gene, D gene, J gene, clone size, CDR3 DNA, CDR3 protein. D genes are given only for firm matches. Only part of the rows carry a size: once, few, many, or a class if the clone is expanded.

TRBV27	NA	TRBJ2-7	NA	TGTGCCAGTGCTGGGGCCGGCATATCCTACGAGCAGTACTTC	CASAGAGISYEQYF
TRBV5-1	NA	TRBJ1-2	few	TGCGCCAGCAGCGGAGGAGGCTATGGCTACACCTTC	CASSGGGYGYTF
TRBV7-9	NA	TRBJ1-1	NA	TGTGCCAGCAGCGGGAGAGTGGGGGGAGCTTTCTTT	CASSGRVGGAFF
TRBV5-4	TRBD1	TRBJ1-2	NA	TGTGCCAGCAGCTTGGTAGGAGACAGGGCGGGGAACTATGGCTACACCTTC	CASSLVGDRAGNYGYTF
TRBV5-1	NA	TRBJ2-3	NA	TGCGCCAGCAGCGACTCGGGGAACACAGATACGCAGTATTTT	CASSDSGNTDTQYF
TRBV11-3	NA	TRBJ2-5	NA	TGTGCCAGCAGCTTAGGGGTGTCGGCGTGGCAGTACTTC	CASSLGVSAWQYF
TRBV7-6	TRBD1	TRBJ2-1	NA	TGTGCCAGCAGCTTAGCCGGGACAGGGTCGAGTGAGCAGTTCTTC	CASSLAGTGSSEQFF
TRBV20-1	NA	TRBJ2-7	few	TGCAGTGCTAGTGGAAGGGCGAGAACCTACGAGCAGTACTTC	CSASGRARTYEQYF
TRBV5-1	NA	TRBJ2-3	NA	TGCGCCAGCAGGGACTCGACCCGGACGGATACGCAGTATTTT	CASRDSTRTDTQYF
TRBV28	NA	TRBJ2-2	NA	TGTGCCAGCAAGGAAGGGGGGATTAACACCGGGGAGCTGTTTTTT	CASKEGGINTGELFF
TRBV2	TRBD1	TRBJ2-5	NA	TGTGCCAGCAGTGCCGGACAGGGTGAGACCCAGTACTTC	CASSAGQGETQYF
TRBV5-4	TRBD1	TRBJ1-1	NA	TGTGCCAGCAGCCCTCCGGGACAGGGGAACACTGAAGCTTTCTTT	CASSPPGQGNTEAFF
TRBV4-1	NA	TRBJ2-7	once	TGCGCCAGCAGCCAAAAGGATGACGGTCACTACTCCTACGAGCAGTACTTC	CASSQKDDGHYSYEQYF
TRBV2	TRBD1	TRBJ1-4	few	TGTGCCAGCAGTGAAGTACAGGGGAATGAAAAACTGTTTTTT	CASSEVQGNEKLFF
TRBV18	NA	TRBJ1-1	NA	TGTGCCAGCTCACCAGCAGGGGTGGGCACTGAAGCTTTCTTT	CASSPAGVGTEAFF
TRBV5-4	TRBD1	TRBJ1-2	few	TGTGCCAGCAGCTTGGAGAGGGGGCTCGGCTACACCTTC	CASSLERGLGYTF
TRBV5-5	TRBD1	TRBJ1-1	NA	TGTGCCAGCAGCCCGCCGGGACAGGGGGGGAACACTGAAGCTTTCTTT	CASSPPGQGGNTEAFF
TRBV29-1	NA	TRBJ2-6	NA	TGCAGCGCCGCGGGCCCGGCTGGGGCCAACGTCCTGACTTTC	CSAAGPAGANVLTF
TRBV20-1	TRBD1	TRBJ2-3	NA	TGCAGTGCGGGACAGGGAAATACGCAGTATTTT	CSAGQGNTQYF
TRBV28	NA	TRBJ1-2	NA	TGTGCCAGCAGTTCGTCAGTCTATGGCTACACCTTC	CASSSSVYGYTF
TRBV28	NA	TRBJ2-1	NA	TGTGCCAGCAGACTCTACAATGAGCAGTTCTTC	CASRLYNEQFF
TRBV19	NA	TRBJ1-1	NA	TGTGCCAGTAGTCCTACACTCTTAGCGGAAGCTTTCTTT	CASSPTLLAEAFF
TRBV19	TRBD2	TRBJ2-3	NA	TGTGCCAGTACCCCTGGGGGGGGTTACACAGATACGCAGTATTTT	CASTPGGGYTDTQYF
TRBV30	NA	TRBJ1-1	NA	TGTGCCTGGAGTGTAGCCTTAGGGACTGAAGCTTTCTTT	CAWSVALGTEAFF
TRBV27	TRBD1	TRBJ1-1	NA	TGTGCCAGCAGTAGAACAGGGGGCACTGAAGCTTTCTTT	CASSRTGGTEAFF
TRBV25-1	NA	TRBJ1-6	NA	TGTGCCAGCAGTGAAGGGTACTCTTCACCCCTCCACTTT	CASSEGYSSPLHF
TRBV9	TRBD2	TRBJ2-3	NA	TGTGCCAGCAGCTCCCGGGGGGATACAGATACGCAGTATTTT	CASSSRGDTDTQYF
TRBV10-2	NA	TRBJ1-2	NA	TGCGCCAGCAGTGACTCGGGGGACTATGGCTACACCTTC	CASSDSGDYGYTF
TRBV9	NA	TRBJ2-7	NA	TGTGCCAGCAGCGTAGGCAGCGGATTATACTACGAGCAGTACTTC	CASSVGSGLYYEQYF
TRBV2	TRBD1	TRBJ2-5	NA	TGTGCCAGCACCGTGGGGGACAGGGTTTGGGCTGAGGTAGAGACCCAGTACTTC	CASTVGDRVWAEVETQYF
TRBV4-2	NA	TRBJ1-6	NA	TGTGCCAGCAGCCAAGACCCAGGCTATTCACCCCTCCACTTT	CASSQDPGYSPLHF
TRBV7-9	TRBD2	TRBJ2-3	NA	TGTGCCAGCAGCCCGTCTAGCGGGGGGCGAAGCACAGATACGCAGTATTTT	CASSPSSGGRSTDTQYF
TRBV7-6	NA	TRBJ2-7	NA	TGTGCCAGCAGCTTAGGCCAGGGGACGGGGGAGCAGTACTTC	CASSLGQGTGEQYF
TRBV28	NA	TRBJ1-2	NA	TGTGCCAGCAGCAACAGGGTTAGGGATGGCTACACCTTC	CASSNRVRDGYTF
TRBV9	TRBD1	TRBJ2-2	NA	TGTGCCAGCAGAGGACAGGGGTTCGCGAACACCGGGGAGCTGTTTTTT	CASRGQGFANTGELFF
TRBV2	NA	TRBJ2-6	once	TGTGCCAGCGGACAGACCTCTGGGGCCAACGTCCTGACTTTC	CASGQTSGANVLTF
TRBV4-1	NA	TRBJ2-3	NA	TGCGCCAGCAGCCAAGTTAGGAACACAGATACGCAGTATTTT	CASSQVRNTDTQYF
TRBV3-1/TRBV3-2	NA	TRBJ1-2	NA	TGTGCCAGCAGCCAAGATGTCGTATATAACTATGGCTACACCTTC	CASSQDVVYNYGYTF
TRBV4-1	NA	TRBJ2-4	NA	TGCGCCAGCAGCCAAGATCTCCGGGGAACCAAAAACATTCAGTACTTC	CASSQDLRGTKNIQYF
TRBV7-2	NA	TRBJ1-1	once	TGTGCCAGCAGCTCATCGCCGGGACAAATGAACACTGAAGCTTTCTTT	CASSSSPGQMNTEAFF
TRBV27	TRBD1	TRBJ1-2	few	TGTGCCAGCAGGTCGACAGGGAGCTATGGCTACACCTTC	CASRSTGSYGYTF
TRBV6-1	NA	TRBJ1-1	NA	TGTGCCAGCAGTGAAGGCACCCCGGTCGCAGCGAGGGCTGAAGCTTTCTTT	CASSEGTPVAARAEAFF
TRBV5-1	TRBD2	TRBJ2-1	NA	TGCGCCAGCAGCATTGGACTAGCGGGGGCGAATGAGCAGTTCTTC	CASSIGLAGANEQFF
TRBV2	NA	TRBJ2-6	NA	TGTGCCAGCAGTGAGATGACTTATGGGGCCAACGTCCTGACTTTC	CASSEMTYGANVLTF